The TCR beta chain under discussion was sequenced for a study of blood T cell repertoires in COVID-19. Some clones are missing from TCRdb's copy, which holds only in-frame ones; the method was immunoSEQ multiplex PCR. The table shows about 89,000 clones, with 60% to 85% occurring only once. The germline gives CDR1 SEHNR, CDR2 FQNEAQ (reference sequence). CDR3 length: 15 amino acids. V lost 5 bases and J lost 3; bases outside the gene matches: 9. This clone was seen once. Sequencing was carried out using peripheral blood. The chain carries TRBV7-9 and TRBJ2-5; 7 nucleotides agree with TRBD2. The TCR comes from a human donor in a cohort sampled during active COVID-19. CDR3: CASSPLGLAEETQYF. CDR3 bases: TGTGCCAGCAGCCCCCTGGGGCTAGCGGAAGAGACCCAGTACTTC.